Listed below are T cell receptor beta chains from one sample, sequenced in a study of CD8 T cells in Susac syndrome. MiXCR, run by TCRdb on the immunoSEQ multiplex PCR reads, gives a single entry per CDR3 protein. Among about 300,000 distinct CDR3 sequences listed, approximately 85% were seen once. Source material: CD8+ T cells from PBMCs. These receptors were obtained from a human donor with multiple sclerosis. The CDR3 runs from the conserved cysteine through the conserved F or W. A D gene is named only where the DNA matches it firmly. Size values are once, few and many counts, or a class for expanded clones, and some rows have none.

J: TRBJ1-2
D: .
size: once
V: TRBV9
CDR3: CASSRADPGGGYTF
DNA: TGTGCCAGCAGCCGGGCGGATCCCGGTGGAGGCTACACCTTC

J: TRBJ2-3
D: TRBD1
size: .
V: TRBV7-9
CDR3: CAFHGDRGTDTQYF
DNA: TGTGCCTTTCACGGGGACAGGGGAACAGATACGCAGTATTTT

J: TRBJ2-1
D: .
size: .
V: TRBV5-4
CDR3: CASSPRSSTAPYNEQFF
DNA: TGTGCCAGCAGCCCGAGATCAAGCACAGCACCGTACAATGAGCAGTTCTTC

J: TRBJ2-5
D: .
size: .
V: TRBV20-1
CDR3: CSAFQETQYF
DNA: TGCAGTGCTTTTCAAGAGACCCAGTACTTC

J: TRBJ2-7
D: .
size: .
V: TRBV20-1
CDR3: CSARGLHGEVEQYF
DNA: TGCAGTGCTAGAGGGCTCCACGGAGAAGTAGAGCAGTACTTC

J: TRBJ2-7
D: TRBD2
size: .
V: TRBV7-3
CDR3: CASSEGLAGGQYF
DNA: TGTGCCAGCAGCGAAGGACTAGCGGGCGGGCAGTACTTC

J: TRBJ2-7
D: TRBD2
size: .
V: TRBV4-1
CDR3: CASRTEAGGSYEQYF
DNA: TGCGCCAGCAGGACCGAGGCGGGAGGGTCCTACGAGCAGTACTTC

J: TRBJ2-7
D: .
size: .
V: TRBV5-1
CDR3: CASSLPPPAASYEQYF
DNA: TGCGCCAGCAGCTTGCCCCCCCCGGCAGCCTCCTACGAGCAGTACTTC

J: TRBJ2-7
D: TRBD2
size: .
V: TRBV30
CDR3: CAWNGGVSYEQYF
DNA: TGTGCCTGGAACGGGGGGGTCTCCTACGAGCAGTACTTC

J: TRBJ2-3
D: .
size: .
V: TRBV28
CDR3: CASSLKSTQYF
DNA: TGTGCCAGCAGTTTGAAGAGTACGCAGTATTTT

J: TRBJ2-7
D: .
size: .
V: TRBV7-9
CDR3: CASSPEVTGSGYEQYF
DNA: TGTGCCAGCAGCCCTGAAGTCACAGGCTCCGGCTACGAGCAGTACTTC

J: TRBJ1-5
D: .
size: few
V: TRBV19
CDR3: CASRPRDIFSNQPQHF
DNA: TGTGCCAGCCGGCCCCGGGACATCTTCAGCAATCAGCCCCAGCATTTT

J: TRBJ2-1
D: TRBD1
size: .
V: TRBV27
CDR3: CASSLQGAINEQFF
DNA: TGTGCCAGCAGTTTACAGGGGGCGATAAATGAGCAGTTCTTC

J: TRBJ1-5
D: .
size: few
V: TRBV4-3
CDR3: CASSQGPTSSQPQHF
DNA: TGCGCCAGCAGCCAAGGACCGACTAGCAGTCAGCCCCAGCATTTT

J: TRBJ2-3
D: .
size: .
V: TRBV29-1
CDR3: CSVEAGVTDTQYF
DNA: TGCAGCGTTGAAGCCGGCGTCACAGATACGCAGTATTTT

J: TRBJ2-5
D: .
size: .
V: TRBV7-9
CDR3: CASSNQGRATQYF
DNA: TGTGCCAGCAGCAACCAGGGGCGGGCGACCCAGTACTTC

J: TRBJ2-2
D: TRBD2
size: .
V: TRBV12-3/TRBV12-4
CDR3: CASRSSGKRDTGELFF
DNA: TGTGCCAGCAGGTCTAGCGGAAAGAGGGACACCGGGGAGCTGTTTTTT

J: TRBJ1-2
D: TRBD1
size: few
V: TRBV6-5
CDR3: CASSIQGSDYGYTF
DNA: TGTGCCAGCAGTATACAGGGGTCGGACTATGGCTACACCTTC

J: TRBJ2-7
D: TRBD2
size: .
V: TRBV27
CDR3: CASSTSLAAYEQYF
DNA: TGTGCCAGCAGTACTTCACTAGCGGCCTACGAGCAGTACTTC

J: TRBJ2-1
D: TRBD2
size: .
V: TRBV9
CDR3: CASSPRPGGSYNEQFF
DNA: TGTGCCAGCAGCCCCCGTCCGGGGGGATCCTACAATGAGCAGTTCTTC

J: TRBJ2-7
D: .
size: .
V: TRBV25-1
CDR3: CASKSDRFPYEQYF
DNA: TGTGCCAGTAAGTCGGACAGATTCCCCTACGAGCAGTACTTC

J: TRBJ2-7
D: .
size: .
V: TRBV7-9
CDR3: CASSPGHRYEQYF
DNA: TGTGCCAGCAGCCCCGGACATCGCTACGAGCAGTACTTC

J: TRBJ2-2
D: TRBD2
size: .
V: TRBV6-6
CDR3: CASSSQRENTGELFF
DNA: TGTGCCAGCAGTTCGCAGCGGGAGAACACCGGGGAGCTGTTTTTT

J: TRBJ2-1
D: TRBD2
size: once
V: TRBV6-4
CDR3: CASSPDELAGFYNEQFF
DNA: TGTGCCAGCAGTCCAGATGAACTAGCGGGCTTCTACAATGAGCAGTTCTTC

J: TRBJ2-3
D: .
size: .
V: TRBV7-9
CDR3: CASSDGEFITDTQYF
DNA: TGTGCCAGCAGCGATGGGGAATTCATCACAGATACGCAGTATTTT

J: TRBJ2-5
D: TRBD2
size: .
V: TRBV5-1
CDR3: CASRPGTSGGPQETQYF
DNA: TGCGCCAGCAGGCCCGGGACTAGCGGAGGTCCCCAAGAGACCCAGTACTTC

J: TRBJ2-2
D: TRBD2
size: .
V: TRBV7-2
CDR3: CASSLVALAGLHTGELFF
DNA: TGTGCCAGCAGCTTAGTTGCGCTAGCGGGATTGCACACCGGGGAGCTGTTTTTT

J: TRBJ2-7
D: .
size: .
V: TRBV27
CDR3: CASSFLGGGEQYF
DNA: TGTGCCAGCAGTTTCCTCGGGGGCGGCGAGCAGTACTTC

J: TRBJ2-3
D: .
size: few
V: TRBV5-4
CDR3: CASSFPRHTTDTQYF
DNA: TGTGCCAGCAGCTTTCCGCGACACACCACAGATACGCAGTATTTT